These 6 T cell receptor beta chains came from one sample sequenced in a study of T-cell reconstitution after alpha-beta-depleted transplantation in children. The TCRbeta library incorporated unique molecular identifiers. From the PCR reads, TCRdb called clonotypes with MiXCR, one entry per CDR3 protein. Of around 200,000 distinct CDR3 sequences listed, 6% to 7% were seen once; the top ten hold about 3%. Specimen: PBMCs from the stem cell graft donor, collected from the stem cell graft. Receptor source: a human donor who donated a stem cell graft to a child with Wiskott-Aldrich syndrome.

This clonotype has just a few counts. The CDR3 DNA follows: TGTGCCAGCAGCCAAGAAGGGTTAGGCAGTCCCACAGATACGCAGTATTTT. Translating it yields CASSQEGLGSPTDTQYF. The gene calls are TRBV3-1 and TRBJ2-3; the D is unclear. Germline-derived CDR1 and CDR2 are LGHDT and YNNKEL (reference sequence). The V end lost 0 bases, the J end lost 2 bases, and 15 bases lay between the germline ends. The CDR3 totals 17 residues.

In its sample, this clonotype was seen many times. The V gene is TRBV15, the J gene TRBJ2-3, with D tentatively TRBD1 or TRBD2 (6 bases each). Germline CDR1 and CDR2: LNHNV and YYDKDF (reference sequence). Trimming pared 3 bases from V and 14 bases from J, leaving 18 bases between. The CDR3 has 13 residues. The CDR3 loop is CATSRAGHPRAYF. The CDR3 DNA sequence: TGTGCCACCAGCAGGGCGGGACACCCAAGAGCGTATTTT.

This clonotype was seen repeatedly, ten times or more. This rearrangement joins TRBV6-1 to TRBJ2-2, with 7 bases lining up with TRBD1. Germline loops: CDR1 MNHNS, CDR2 SASEGT. The CDR3 spans 14 residues. V lost 6 bases and J lost 5; bases outside the gene matches: 6. This CDR3 reads CASSPTGVTGELFF. The CDR3 coding sequence is TGTGCCAGCAGCCCCACAGGGGTGACCGGGGAGCTGTTTTTT.

This clonotype was counted at least ten times. The chain uses TRBV5-1 and TRBJ1-5; D is ambiguous. V was cut by 1 base and J by 2 bases, with 4 bases left in between. The CDR3 contains 13 residues. Germline V gene sequence: CDR1 SGHRS, CDR2 YFSETQ. Here the CDR3 reads CASSLWGNQPQHF. Here the CDR3 DNA reads TGCGCCAGCAGCTTGTGGGGCAATCAGCCCCAGCATTTT.

This clonotype has a count of ten or more. CDR3: CASSLSGVSSYGYTF. CDR3 DNA sequence: TGTGCCAGCAGCTTATCGGGGGTGAGCTCCTATGGCTACACCTTC. The chain has TRBV7-2 and TRBJ1-2; a weak D match, TRBD1 (5 bases). CDR1 is SGHTA, CDR2 FQGNSA, per germline. Trimming shortened V by 2 bases and J by 4 bases, and 14 bases separated the two germline ends. The CDR3 spans 15 residues. Full variable domain (missing parts from reference TRBV7-2 and TRBJ1-2): GAGVSQSPSNKVTEKGKDVELRCDPISGHTALYWYRQSLGQGLEFLIYFQGNSAPDKSGLPSDRFSAERTGGSVSTLTIQRTQQEDSAVYLCASSLSGVSSYGYTFGSGTRLTVV.

The V and J genes are TRBV20-1 and TRBJ2-1; 12 nucleotides line up with TRBD2. Germline lookup yields CDR1 DFQATT and CDR2 SNEGSKA (reference sequence). This CDR3 contains 14 residues. Unmatched junction bases numbered 6, after V lost 6 bases and J lost 6 bases. CDR3 DNA: TGCAGTGCCCTGACTAGCGGGAGACCCAATGAGCAGTTCTTC. This codes for CSALTSGRPNEQFF.